This TCR beta chain is drawn from a study of blood T cells in healthy people across ages (dated by TCRdb to the mid-2010s). Describing the broader study: Template switching captured roughly one uniquely barcoded TCR beta cDNA molecule per two T cells in model experiments. Age-related changes in TCR beta repertoire diversity were measured in the study by deep sequencing normalized with unique cDNA molecular identifiers. Donors were grouped into four age groups: young (average about 15 years), middle-aged (over 35), aged (roughly 67) and long-lived (about 82). To avoid experimental bias, donors of different ages were spread randomly across the sequencing lanes. For two donors (one aged 18 to 29 and one aged 80 or older), the study analyzed two additional independent replicas of 1 million unique cDNA reads from the same blood draw. The study at large found these results: The percentage of naive T cells measured by flow cytometry correlated strongly with observed TCR beta diversity. Bulk unsorted PBMC profiling prevented conclusive comparison of naive and antigen-experienced compartments. Compared with the aged group, the long-lived group had more naive CD4+ T cells, fewer expanded clones and increased TCR diversity, a pattern suggesting age selection. Because the CMV infection status of the donors was unknown, age-related changes in expanded clonotypes may potentially have been confounded. Observed TCR beta diversity per million T cells fell roughly linearly with age, and a significant reduction was already apparent by age about 43. Estimates of total diversity from one million sequenced T cells were regarded as lower bounds and underestimates.

Note on this clonotype: The antigen this receptor binds is unknown. There are no base qualities to consult, and no much larger clone falls within one base.

The CDR3, from cysteine to phenylalanine, totals 13 residues. CDR3 DNA is the only sequence kept; it has 39 bases, read in frame from the first base. CDR1 SGHDN and CDR2 FVKESK were looked up in the germline V gene. V is reduced by 5 bases and J by 6 bases, leaving a spacing of 13 bases between them. The donors were some 39 Caucasian individuals from Russia, aged about 6 to 100 years, who were systemically healthy. Roughly 9.5 milliliters of peripheral blood were drawn from each donor into EDTA-treated Vacutainer tubes. Ficoll-Paque density-gradient centrifugation was used to isolate PBMCs, with at least 7 million obtained per sample. Trizol reagent was used to extract total RNA from PBMCs, with at least 5 micrograms per sample. Naive CD45RAhigh/CD27high T cell percentages were measured by flow cytometry on a PBMC aliquot from every donor. Library method: 5' RACE. These reads were obtained on an Illumina HiSeq 2500. The second PCR ran for roughly 6 to 11 cycles and used a J-beta primer mix along with a sample-barcoded 5' primer. A template-switch 5' adaptor carrying 12 random nucleotides introduced a unique molecular identifier onto each TCR beta cDNA molecule. At least 2.5 million CDR3-containing paired-end reads were obtained from each sample. First-strand cDNA synthesis was performed from all RNA using the Mint cDNA synthesis kit, with priming by a TRBC-specific oligonucleotide. All cDNA was treated with uracil-DNA glycosylase and then went through a first 18-cycle PCR with the universal primers M1SS and BC2_uni_R. As for the authors' bioinformatics: For normalization, 1 million high-quality reads, each with a distinct molecular identifier, were randomly selected from each sample. Reads with shared molecular identifiers were discarded instead of being binned into consensus sequences. MiTCR, with a Q25 quality threshold and the strictest error-elimination algorithm, was used for CDR3 identification, clonotype clustering and error correction. Lower-bound total TCR beta diversity was estimated with a nonparametric unseen species model using Euler transformation. In TCRdb, the public reads were trimmed at Q25 with fastp and aligned with MiXCR, with productive beta chains retained. Here each entry gathers all rows of one CDR3 protein and keeps the most common genes and DNA. These V and J calls are TCRdb output, not the study's own analysis. The sample profile shows some 700,000 distinct CDR3 sequences; about 40% of them were found once. 20% to 25% of the sample belongs to the ten largest clones.

This receptor was taken from a woman aged 55-69 years in good health. The specimen was blood. The chain is made from TRBV14 and TRBJ1-2; there is no confident call for the D gene. The CDR3 has the sequence CASSSRQADGYTF. Read as DNA, the sequence is TGTGCCAGCAGCAGTCGGCAGGCAGATGGCTACACCTTC. The reference TRBV14 and TRBJ1-2 proteins fill in what lies around the CDR3, so the full variable domain reads EAGVTQFPSHSVIEKGQTVTLRCDPISGHDNLYWYRRVMGKEIKFLLHFVKESKQDESGMPNNRFLAERTGGTYSTLKVQPAELEDSGVYFCASSSRQADGYTFGSGTRLTVV.